The 19 T cell receptor beta chains presented below share a single source sample, sequenced in a study of blood T cell repertoires in COVID-19. Method: immunoSEQ multiplex PCR; TCRdb's copy keeps in-frame clones and lacks some. The table lists hundreds of thousands of clones, 70% to 90% of them singletons. The sample was peripheral blood. The receptor source for this set is a human donor in a cohort sampled during active COVID-19.

The chain carries TRBV28 and TRBJ1-4; 9 bases fit TRBD1. Germline CDR1 is MDHEN and CDR2 is SYDVKM. V shed 11 bases and J 8 bases; nucleotides not matched to a gene: 9. The CDR3 extends over 13 amino acids. CDR3: CAGGDRVGEKLFF. The CDR3 DNA sequence: TGTGCCGGCGGGGACAGGGTAGGAGAAAAACTGTTTTTT.

The rearrangement uses TRBV7-9 and TRBJ2-2; the D gene is possibly TRBD1 (6 bases). The CDR3 has 15 residues. Per germline, CDR1 SEHNR and CDR2 FQNEAQ (reference sequence). The V gene lost 7 bases and the J gene lost 6 bases, with 18 bases spanning the gap. DNA for the CDR3: TGTGCCAGCACCCTTAAGGGGGTTGCGGCCGGGGAGCTGTTTTTT. Amino acids: CASTLKGVAAGELFF. Complete variable domain (other parts from reference TRBV7-9 and TRBJ2-2): DTGVSQNPRHKITKRGQNVTFRCDPISEHNRLYWYRQTLGQGPEFLTYFQNEAQLEKSRLLSDRFSAERPKGSFSTLEIQRTEQGDSAMYLCASTLKGVAAGELFFGEGSRLTVL.

This sequence joins TRBV7-2 and TRBJ1-4, with D maybe TRBD1 (5 bases). This CDR3 spans 15 amino acids. Trimming pared 1 base from V and 3 bases from J, leaving 9 bases between. Germline-derived CDR1 and CDR2 are SGHTA and FQGNSA. CDR3 nucleotide sequence: TGTGCCAGCAGCTTAGATCAGGGTTCTAATGAAAAACTGTTTTTT. Amino acids: CASSLDQGSNEKLFF.

J is TRBJ2-7 and V is TRBV5-1, with 8 positions matching TRBD1. Germline CDR1 reads SGHRS; CDR2 reads YFSETQ. V was clipped by 0 bases and J by 6 bases; unmatched bases: 5. The CDR3 extends over 14 amino acids. The CDR3 is CASSLDRGKSEQYF. CDR3 in DNA: TGCGCCAGCAGCTTGGACAGGGGGAAATCCGAGCAGTACTTC.

The chain is built from TRBV30 and TRBJ2-5, with 7 bases fitting TRBD2. Trimming removed 2 bases from V and 2 bases from J; junction bases left unmatched: 2. The CDR3 has 13 amino acids. From germline, CDR1 is GTSNPN and CDR2 SVGIG (reference sequence). Here the CDR3 reads CAWSMGGQETQYF. The CDR3, as DNA: TGTGCCTGGAGTATGGGGGGGCAAGAGACCCAGTACTTC.

The chain has TRBV11-2 and TRBJ2-7; 8 nucleotides match TRBD2. Per germline, CDR1 SGHAT and CDR2 FQNNGV. CDR3 length: 14 residues. The V segment lost 5 bases and the J segment 9 bases; nucleotides outside the gene matches: 12. The CDR3 sequence: CASSPREGGPRQYF. DNA for the CDR3: TGTGCCAGCAGCCCCCGGGAGGGGGGGCCGCGGCAGTACTTC.

The chain links TRBV11-2 to TRBJ2-7; 10 bases agree with TRBD1. V lost 5 bases and J lost 13; bases outside the gene matches: 14. The CDR3 covers 14 residues. Germline lookup yields CDR1 SGHAT and CDR2 FQNNGV. The CDR3 DNA reads TGTGCCAGCAGCGCGAATGCCGGGACAGGGGACATCTACTTC. Protein product: CASSANAGTGDIYF.

This rearrangement joins TRBV15 to TRBJ1-2, with D possibly being TRBD1 (5 bases). The V gene's germline CDR1 is LNHNV and CDR2 YYDKDF (reference sequence). The CDR3 loop spans 14 amino acids. V was trimmed by 7 bases and J by 2 bases, leaving 14 bases between them. CDR3 nucleotide sequence: TGTGCCACCAAGCCAGGGAACGAAAACTATGGCTACACCTTC. This sequence encodes CATKPGNENYGYTF.

This clone was observed a few times. J is TRBJ1-2 and V is TRBV11-2, with a possible D match to TRBD1 (5 bases). Trimming took off 7 bases at V and 5 bases at J, with 14 bases between the two ends. The CDR3 is made up of 13 amino acids. Germline V lookup: CDR1 SGHAT, CDR2 FQNNGV. For the CDR3, the DNA is TGTGCCAGCACTATATCGGGACTTTATGGCTACACCTTC. This codes for CASTISGLYGYTF.

This clone was counted a single time. This chain links TRBV6-2 or TRBV6-3 with TRBJ1-1; 8 bases match TRBD1. The V segment lost 6 bases and the J segment 4 bases; nucleotides outside the gene matches: 4. The CDR3 runs 13 residues. Per germline, CDR1 MNHEY and CDR2 SVGEGT. The CDR3 here is CASSFRGPTEAFF. The CDR3 DNA sequence: TGTGCCAGCAGCTTCAGGGGGCCCACTGAAGCTTTCTTT.

The chain is built from TRBV6-5 and TRBJ2-7; weak D call: TRBD2 (6 bases). Germline V gene data show CDR1 as MNHEY and CDR2 as SVGAGI. The length of the CDR3 is 15 residues. V lost 4 bases and J 4 bases, leaving 17 bases between the germline ends. CDR3 coding DNA: TGTGCCAGCAGTTCCCCAGTAGGAGGGCAATACGAGCAGTACTTC. Residues: CASSSPVGGQYEQYF.

This clone was seen a few times. The rearrangement links TRBV5-1 to TRBJ1-2; D is ambiguous. The CDR3 is made up of 10 amino acids. Per germline, CDR1 SGHRS and CDR2 YFSETQ. The germline V and J ends were trimmed by 4 bases and 8 bases, with 6 bases remaining between them. This CDR3 is CASSPRGYTF. The DNA of the CDR3 is TGCGCCAGCAGCCCGCGGGGCTACACCTTC.

This sequence joins TRBV28 and TRBJ1-6, with D unresolved. The germline V gene has CDR1 MDHEN and CDR2 SYDVKM. The CDR3 runs to 9 residues. The V end was cut by 11 bases, the J end by 13 bases, with 9 bases between. This chain's CDR3 is CAQCFPLHF. The CDR3 bases are TGTGCCCAGTGTTTCCCCCTCCACTTT.

The chain has TRBV12-3 or TRBV12-4 and TRBJ1-2; no firm D call. V lost 3 bases to trimming and J lost 6 bases, with 11 bases between them. The CDR3 is made up of 13 amino acids. The CDR3 coding sequence is TGTGCCAGCAGTTTGATGGGCGGGCATGGCTACACCTTC. This gives the protein CASSLMGGHGYTF.

The chain employs TRBV11-3 and TRBJ2-2; 7 bases line up with TRBD2. This CDR3 has 17 residues. Per the germline V gene, CDR1 is SGHNT and CDR2 is YENEEA. The junction had 13 bases not matched to a gene; V was cut back by 3 bases and J by 6 bases. CDR3 residues: CASSFSGTTIASGELFF. CDR3 DNA: TGTGCCAGCAGCTTCTCCGGGACTACGATCGCCTCCGGGGAGCTGTTTTTT. The full variable domain, completed using reference TRBV11-3 and TRBJ2-2, is EAGVVQSPRYKIIEKKQPVAFWCNPISGHNTLYWYLQNLGQGPELLIRYENEEAVDDSQLPKDRFSAERLKGVDSTLKIQPAELGDSAVYLCASSFSGTTIASGELFFGEGSRLTVL.

The chain combines TRBV9 with TRBJ2-7; D may be TRBD1 (5 bases). There are 15 residues in the CDR3. The V end lost 1 base, the J end lost 2 bases, and 13 bases lay between the germline ends. The germline V gene has CDR1 SGDLS and CDR2 YYNGEE. The CDR3 loop reads CASSVSSGQAYEQYF. CDR3 bases: TGTGCCAGCAGCGTATCGTCAGGACAAGCCTACGAGCAGTACTTC.

This clone was detected only a few times. This chain links TRBV4-3 with TRBJ2-6; no firm D call. Germline V gives CDR1 LGHNA, CDR2 YSLEER. V was clipped by 3 bases and J by 4 bases, with 13 bases between them. The CDR3 contains 16 residues. CDR3 nucleotides: TGCGCCAGCAGCCACCGAGTAGTTTCCGGGGCCAACGTCCTGACTTTC. This encodes CASSHRVVSGANVLTF.

This clone came up once. The rearrangement uses TRBV19 and TRBJ2-6; D is possibly TRBD2 (7 bases). Trimming took off 5 bases at V and 4 bases at J, with 18 bases between the two ends. The CDR3 runs to 17 residues. In germline, CDR1 is LNHDA, CDR2 SQIVND (reference sequence). The CDR3 sequence is CASSFRGAASGANVLTF. CDR3 bases: TGTGCCAGTAGTTTTCGGGGGGCGGCATCCGGGGCCAACGTCCTGACTTTC.

The sample holds one count of this clone. V gene TRBV28 combines with J gene TRBJ1-1; D gene unclear. V was clipped by 1 base and J by 0 bases, with 18 bases between them. The germline V gene has CDR1 MDHEN and CDR2 SYDVKM. The CDR3 sequence is 18 residues long. The DNA of the CDR3 is TGTGCCAGCAGTTTATTCGGTTTTGGGGAGAACTTGAACACTGAAGCTTTCTTT. This translates into CASSLFGFGENLNTEAFF.